Below, 25 T cell receptor beta chains from the same sample are listed, as sequenced in a study of cytomegalovirus exposure and HLA in healthy donors (dated by TCRdb to about 2017). The library came from the immunoSEQ multiplex PCR assay. For the multiplex PCR, a mixture combining 60 forward primers for TCR Vbeta segments and 13 reverse primers for TCR Jbeta segments was used. In TCRdb, the immuneACCESS table is reduced to in-frame sequences with V and J assigned. These tables do not hold every clone; where another copy was compared, an unresolved V gene accounts for under half, and the others remain unexplained. The sample has more than 110,000 clones on record, roughly 9.8% of them singletons. Together, the top ten hold about 1.9% of the sample. The sequencing sample was made of PBMCs. These receptors were collected from a man aged 45 to 65 in good health and CMV-seronegative.

In this sample, this clone turned up a few times. The chain employs TRBV27 and TRBJ2-1, with 16 bases matching TRBD2. CDR1 is MNHEY and CDR2 is SMNVEV in the germline V gene (reference sequence). CDR3 length: 19 amino acids. With V trimmed by 3 bases and J by 6 bases, 11 bases remained unmatched. The CDR3 is CASSLRQGTSGRDSNEQFF. As DNA, the CDR3 is TGTGCCAGCAGTTTGAGACAGGGGACTAGCGGGAGGGATAGCAATGAGCAGTTCTTC.

There are a few counts of this clone. This chain links TRBV2 with TRBJ1-4; D unresolved. The germline V gene encodes CDR1 SNHLY and CDR2 FYNNEI. There are 13 residues in the CDR3. Trimming shortened V by 4 bases and J by 2 bases, and 5 bases separated the two germline ends. In DNA form, the CDR3 reads TGTGCCAGCAGTGTCCAGACTAATGAAAAACTGTTTTTT. It codes for CASSVQTNEKLFF.

This chain joins TRBV19 and TRBJ2-5, with D tentatively TRBD1 (5 bases). Germline values: CDR1 LNHDA, CDR2 SQIVND (reference sequence). Trimming took 7 bases from V and 2 from J, leaving 8 bases between them. This CDR3 region has 12 residues. Here the CDR3 DNA reads TGTGCCAGTAATGACAGTCAAGAGACCCAGTACTTC. Translating gives CASNDSQETQYF.

The genes are TRBV5-4 and TRBJ2-7; 9 nucleotides align to TRBD2. The V and J ends lost 5 bases and 0 bases, in that order; junction bases with no gene match: 12. Germline assignment: CDR1 SGHNT and CDR2 YYREEE (reference sequence). The CDR3 is made up of 17 amino acids. The CDR3 DNA reads as TGTGCCAGCAGTCGAACCGTGAGCGGGAGGAGCTCCTACGAGCAGTACTTC. Translating it yields CASSRTVSGRSSYEQYF.

This chain uses TRBV11-2 with TRBJ1-1; TRBD1 agrees at 7 bases. This CDR3 region has 15 residues. V lost 4 bases to trimming and J lost 1 base; unmatched junction nucleotides: 6. Germline CDR1 and CDR2: SGHAT and FQNNGV. CDR3 protein: CASSSTYRGNTEAFF. CDR3 DNA sequence: TGTGCCAGCAGCTCGACCTACAGGGGGAACACTGAAGCTTTCTTT.

The sample holds a few counts of this clone. The chain recombines TRBV2 with TRBJ2-3; TRBD2 agrees at 13 bases. The CDR3 extends over 17 amino acids. Germline V gene lookup returns CDR1 SNHLY and CDR2 FYNNEI. The V segment lost 5 bases and the J segment 5 bases; nucleotides outside the gene matches: 10. The DNA for the CDR3 is TGTGCCAGCAGTAGCCGGACTAGCGGGAGTGATAGAGATACGCAGTATTTT. It is translated as CASSSRTSGSDRDTQYF.

The chain employs TRBV29-1 and TRBJ2-1, with TRBD2 matching 12 bases. Germline V gene data show CDR1 as SQVTM and CDR2 as ANQGSEA. The trim removed 1 base at V and 9 bases at J, leaving 4 bases unmatched. CDR3 length: 14 residues. The CDR3 DNA reads as TGCAGCGTTGAAGGACTAGCGGGAGTGGGTGAGCAGTTCTTC. Its protein is CSVEGLAGVGEQFF.

This clone has only a few counts. The chain employs TRBV13 and TRBJ1-5; possibly TRBD1 for D (5 bases). Germline values: CDR1 PRHDT, CDR2 FYEKMQ (reference sequence). This CDR3 region has 17 residues. V lost 3 bases to trimming and J lost 0 bases, with 15 bases between them. CDR3 DNA sequence: TGTGCCAGCAGCTTTGGAAGTGGGGCAGGTAGCAATCAGCCCCAGCATTTT. This gives the protein CASSFGSGAGSNQPQHF.

V and J are TRBV10-2 and TRBJ2-7; 10 positions agree with TRBD2. CDR3 length equals 13 residues. Germline CDR1 reads WSHSY; CDR2 reads SAAADI. J lost 3 bases, V lost 7 bases, and 3 bases had no gene match. The CDR3 sequence: CASKGLANYEQYF. CDR3 nucleotides: TGCGCCAGCAAGGGACTAGCGAACTACGAGCAGTACTTC.

V and J are TRBV5-1 and TRBJ2-2; TRBD1 agrees at 8 bases. Germline V CDR1 and CDR2: SGHRS, YFSETQ. This CDR3 comprises 16 residues. With 0 bases clipped from V and 6 bases from J, the junction kept 7 bases outside the gene matches. DNA of the CDR3: TGCGCCAGCAGCTTGGCCGTGGACAGGGTGCCCGGGGAGCTGTTTTTT. Residues: CASSLAVDRVPGELFF.

The V and J genes are TRBV15 and TRBJ2-1; the D gene is possibly TRBD2 (7 bases). Germline V gives CDR1 LNHNV, CDR2 YYDKDF (reference sequence). V dropped 3 bases and J dropped 3 bases, with 12 bases sitting between them. CDR3 length: 15 amino acids. The CDR3 nucleotides read TGTGCCACCAGCAGGGGAGGGGGAGGCTACAATGAGCAGTTCTTC. Translation: CATSRGGGGYNEQFF.

The chain uses TRBV7-9 and TRBJ1-5; 7 bases are a match to TRBD1. The V gene end was trimmed by 2 bases and the J gene end by 2 bases; junction bases not matched to a gene: 6. The CDR3 runs to 16 residues. Germline loops: CDR1 SEHNR, CDR2 FQNEAQ (reference sequence). The chain's CDR3 is CASSLTGAEGNQPQHF. CDR3 coding DNA: TGTGCCAGCAGCTTAACAGGGGCCGAGGGCAATCAGCCCCAGCATTTT.

V and J are TRBV5-1 and TRBJ1-6; D gene ambiguous. V lost 3 bases and J 0 bases, leaving 10 bases between the germline ends. Germline CDR1 is SGHRS and CDR2 is YFSETQ. The CDR3 contains 16 residues. The DNA of the CDR3 is TGCGCCAGCAGCTCTCGGGAGAGCTCCTATAATTCACCCCTCCACTTT. Translation gives CASSSRESSYNSPLHF.

The genes are TRBV4-2 and TRBJ2-7; D is perhaps TRBD2 (6 bases). There are 14 residues in the CDR3. V lost 1 base and J lost 7, with 14 bases in between. The germline CDR1 and CDR2 sequences are LGHNA and YNFKEQ. The CDR3 coding sequence is TGTGCCAGCAGCCAAGCGGGAGCGTTCCGTGAGCAGTACTTC. Translation: CASSQAGAFREQYF.

This clone showed up just a few times. The chain is built from TRBV2 and TRBJ1-6; TRBD1 agrees at 7 bases. The germline V gene has CDR1 SNHLY and CDR2 FYNNEI. This CDR3 is built from 13 residues. V lost 6 bases and J lost 14; bases outside the gene matches: 10. DNA of the CDR3: TGTGCCAGCAGGGACAGGCCACGGGGAACCCTCCACTTT. Translating it yields CASRDRPRGTLHF.

Only a few counts were recorded for this clone. This rearrangement joins TRBV19 to TRBJ2-7; D remains ambiguous. The CDR3 covers 15 residues. The germline V and J ends were trimmed by 7 bases and 0 bases, with 16 bases remaining between them. CDR1 and CDR2 from the germline V gene are LNHDA and SQIVND (reference sequence). DNA for the CDR3: TGTGCCAGTACCCCTTTGGGCAGATACTCCTACGAGCAGTACTTC. It translates to CASTPLGRYSYEQYF.

This clone was detected only a few times. The V call is TRBV6-6, the J call TRBJ1-5, with TRBD1 identical over 9 bases. This CDR3 comprises 15 residues. Unmatched junction bases numbered 9, after V lost 7 bases and J lost 5 bases. CDR1 is MNHNY and CDR2 is SVGAGI in the germline V gene (reference sequence). This chain's CDR3 is CASTDTGGPYQPQHF. As DNA, the CDR3 is TGTGCCAGCACCGACACAGGGGGCCCCTATCAGCCCCAGCATTTT.

V usage is TRBV7-6 and J usage is TRBJ2-1, with 9 bases lining up with TRBD1. CDR3 size: 16 residues. Germline V gives CDR1 SGHVS, CDR2 FNYEAQ. V lost 5 bases to trimming and J lost 0 bases; unmatched junction nucleotides: 5. The CDR3 DNA reads as TGTGCCAGCAGCCTGGGACAGGGATTCTCCTACAATGAGCAGTTCTTC. This codes for CASSLGQGFSYNEQFF.

The J gene is TRBJ2-1, the V gene TRBV11-2; 8 nucleotides line up with TRBD1. Germline values: CDR1 SGHAT, CDR2 FQNNGV. V was pared by 8 bases and J by 4 bases, with 19 bases of the junction left unmatched. The CDR3 contains 18 residues. The CDR3 nucleotides are TGTGCCAGCGGTAGGACAGGGATCCCGATAAGAGGGTACAATGAGCAGTTCTTC. Translating gives CASGRTGIPIRGYNEQFF. Full variable domain (missing parts from reference TRBV11-2 and TRBJ2-1): EAGVAQSPRYKIIEKRQSVAFWCNPISGHATLYWYQQILGQGPKLLIQFQNNGVVDDSQLPKDRFSAERLKGVDSTLKIQPAKLEDSAVYLCASGRTGIPIRGYNEQFFGPGTRLTVL.

The chain uses TRBV6-1 and TRBJ2-5, with D uncertain. This CDR3 comprises 12 residues. The ends were cut back, 7 bases at V and 4 bases at J, with 10 bases in the middle. Germline V lookup: CDR1 MNHNS, CDR2 SASEGT. The CDR3 reads CASTAVGETQYF. CDR3 in DNA: TGTGCCAGCACGGCGGTCGGAGAGACCCAGTACTTC.

The genes are TRBV2 and TRBJ2-5; maybe TRBD2 (6 bases). V was cut by 5 bases and J by 1 base, with 8 bases left in between. CDR3 length equals 13 residues. Germline loops: CDR1 SNHLY, CDR2 FYNNEI. The CDR3, as DNA: TGTGCCAGCAGTCGGGACTTCCAAGAGACCCAGTACTTC. This gives the protein CASSRDFQETQYF.

This clone was found a few times. This sequence joins TRBV9 and TRBJ2-3; tentatively, D is TRBD2 (6 bases). Trimming removed 4 bases at V and 4 bases at J, with 16 bases between. Germline V gene lookup returns CDR1 SGDLS and CDR2 YYNGEE. This CDR3 has 15 amino acids. CDR3 DNA: TGTGCCAGCAGCCCCCGGGACTCCCTCCCAGATACGCAGTATTTT. This codes for CASSPRDSLPDTQYF.

The V gene is TRBV6-5, the J gene TRBJ1-1; D gene uncertain. This CDR3 comprises 16 residues. The V and J ends lost 4 bases and 8 bases respectively, with 23 bases between them. The germline V gene encodes CDR1 MNHEY and CDR2 SVGAGI. The CDR3 is CASSSPASKSSREAFF. CDR3 nucleotide sequence: TGTGCCAGCAGTTCACCTGCGTCGAAGAGCTCAAGAGAAGCTTTCTTT.

The J gene is TRBJ1-6, the V gene TRBV6-1, with D possibly matching TRBD1 (5 bases). Looked up from germline, CDR1 is MNHNS and CDR2 is SASEGT. The CDR3 is 18 residues long. The germline V and J ends were trimmed by 3 bases and 0 bases, with 15 bases remaining between them. The CDR3 sequence: CASSEDIGGGSYNSPLHF. The CDR3, as DNA: TGTGCCAGCAGTGAGGACATCGGGGGAGGCTCCTATAATTCACCCCTCCACTTT.

This clone has only a few counts. J is TRBJ2-5 and V is TRBV7-9, with D tentatively TRBD2 (6 bases). The length of the CDR3 is 14 residues. Trimming took off 5 bases at V and 2 bases at J, with 12 bases between the two ends. CDR1 and CDR2 (germline): SEHNR, FQNEAQ (reference sequence). In DNA form, the CDR3 reads TGTGCCAGCAGCCCTTGGCGGGATCAAGAGACCCAGTACTTC. Residues: CASSPWRDQETQYF.